This TCR beta chain was recorded in a study of cytomegalovirus exposure and HLA in healthy donors. Study-level findings and limits: Excluded: some indistinguishable V segments such as TRBV6-2 and TRBV6-3.

PCR amplification relied on 60 Vbeta primers (plus 13 Jbeta primers). Data came from immunoSEQ multiplex PCR; TCRdb stores just in-frame clones and leaves some out. Here the sample spans more than 250,000 clones, roughly 90% being singletons. In germline, CDR1 is SGHNT, CDR2 YYREEE (reference sequence). The trim removed 1 base at V and 9 bases at J, leaving 11 bases unmatched. The CDR3 covers 16 residues. Concerning this clone: Its antigen is undetermined.

The material sequenced was PBMCs. This sequence originates from a woman aged 18-29 years in good health and CMV-seronegative. This chain joins TRBV5-4 and TRBJ2-1; 9 bases align to TRBD2. CDR3 residues: CASSLSLAGLSSEQFF. The DNA of the CDR3 is TGTGCCAGCAGCTTGAGTCTAGCGGGGCTTAGTAGTGAGCAGTTCTTC.